This T cell receptor beta chain was profiled in a study of vaccination effects on CD4 cells after COVID-19. Study results and limitations: Convalescent patients were scarce in the study, and it lacked early post-infection timepoints.

Clones were read by immunoSEQ multiplex PCR, and TCRdb kept only the in-frame ones, dropping some. The sample consists of about 48,000 clones, approximately 70% of them appearing once. Germline V lookup: CDR1 SGDLS, CDR2 YYNGEE. CDR3 length: 15 residues. Trimming took 0 bases from V and 8 from J; bases not matched to a gene: 7. With respect to this clone: Its antigen is as yet unknown.

Subsequent to less than twelve days of culture, CD4+ T cells were isolated. The starting material was CD4+ T cells from PBMCs cultured without peptide, obtained before COVID-19 vaccination. This chain links TRBV9 with TRBJ2-1; 8 positions match TRBD2. The TCR originated in a human donor who received a COVID-19 vaccine. The CDR3 coding sequence is TGTGCCAGCAGCGTAGCGGGGGGGCCGATCGATGAGCAGTTCTTC. It encodes CASSVAGGPIDEQFF.